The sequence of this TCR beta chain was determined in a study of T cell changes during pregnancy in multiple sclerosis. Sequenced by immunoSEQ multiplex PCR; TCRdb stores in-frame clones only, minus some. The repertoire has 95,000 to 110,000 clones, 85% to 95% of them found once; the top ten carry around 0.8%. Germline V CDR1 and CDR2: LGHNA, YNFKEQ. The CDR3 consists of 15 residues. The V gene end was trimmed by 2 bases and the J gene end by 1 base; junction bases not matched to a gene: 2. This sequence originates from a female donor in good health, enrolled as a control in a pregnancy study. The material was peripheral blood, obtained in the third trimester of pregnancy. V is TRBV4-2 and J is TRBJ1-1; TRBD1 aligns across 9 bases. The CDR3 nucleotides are TGTGCCAGCAGCCAACTGGGACAGGGGAACACTGAAGCTTTCTTT. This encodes CASSQLGQGNTEAFF.